This TCR beta chain was documented in a study of T cells after yellow fever vaccination. About the study: Fractions of limited cellularity were prepared by means of SMART-Seq v4 Ultra Low Input. Overall study results and limits: Post-booster samples contained most primary-vaccination clones (approximately 95% CD4, about 90% CD8). CD4 and CD8 compartments shared a small share of clonotypes, likely from convergent recombination.

The length of the CDR3 is 17 residues. Germline V gene lookup returns CDR1 MGHRA and CDR2 YSYEKL. V lost 4 bases and J lost 4, with 19 bases in between. This clonotype was counted a few times. The antigen remains undetermined. UMIs were added to TCR cDNA along with a universal primer site when it was made by 5'RACE template switching. A single record per CDR3 protein comes from TCRdb applying MiXCR to the 5' RACE reads. The sample contains some 500,000 distinct CDR3 sequences, approximately 13% of which appear only once. The material was PBMCs, obtained on the day of the yellow fever booster vaccination. The sequence derives from a man aged 30 to 45 who received the YFV17D yellow fever vaccine. The chain couples TRBV4-1 to TRBJ2-2; D is possibly TRBD2 (5 bases). The CDR3 nucleotides read TGCGCCAGCAGCCGCATCGGGATACAGTTGAGCACCGGGGAGCTGTTTTTT. Translated: CASSRIGIQLSTGELFF.